One and the same sample provided the 25 T cell receptor beta chains below, sequenced in a study of cytomegalovirus exposure and HLA in healthy donors. The study ran its PCR with 60 Vbeta and 13 Jbeta primers. Some clones are missing from TCRdb's copy, which holds only in-frame ones; the method was immunoSEQ multiplex PCR. This table has more than 150,000 clones, 82% appearing once. Sequenced: PBMCs. These receptors were obtained from a man between 35 and 55 years old in good health and CMV-seronegative.

CDR3: CASSPLAGGRWETQYF. The CDR3 nucleotides read TGTGCCAGCAGCCCCTTAGCGGGAGGGAGGTGGGAGACCCAGTACTTC. The rearrangement links TRBV28 to TRBJ2-5, with 11 bases fitting TRBD2. The germline CDR1 and CDR2 sequences are MDHEN and SYDVKM. This CDR3 has 16 amino acids. The J segment lost 5 bases and the V segment lost 6 bases, leaving 11 bases of the junction unmatched.

The chain links TRBV7-9 to TRBJ2-7; 9 bases map to TRBD2. Germline trimming cut 5 bases from V and 3 bases from J; bases unmatched to any gene: 8. The length of the CDR3 is 15 residues. From germline, CDR1 is SEHNR and CDR2 FQNEAQ (reference sequence). Here the CDR3 DNA reads TGTGCCAGCAGCCCGGGCGGACTAGCGTACTACGAGCAGTACTTC. This gives the protein CASSPGGLAYYEQYF.

The chain is built from TRBV4-2 and TRBJ1-1; D gene ambiguous. The V end lost 5 bases, the J end lost 4 bases, and 14 bases lay between the germline ends. This CDR3 has 14 residues. CDR1 is LGHNA and CDR2 is YNFKEQ in the germline V gene. CDR3 nucleotides: TGTGCCAGCAGCGCAGACAAGGTGGGCACTGAAGCTTTCTTT. Encoded protein: CASSADKVGTEAFF.

V usage is TRBV29-1 and J usage is TRBJ1-4; D gene uncertain. This CDR3 spans 13 amino acids. Germline assignment: CDR1 SQVTM and CDR2 ANQGSEA. The germline V and J ends were trimmed by 3 bases and 3 bases, with 8 bases remaining between them. The CDR3 region has the DNA TGCAGCGTTGATGAGCCGGCTAATGAAAAACTGTTTTTT. It encodes CSVDEPANEKLFF.

The chain joins TRBV27 to TRBJ1-5, with TRBD1 matching 7 bases. Germline lookup yields CDR1 MNHEY and CDR2 SMNVEV (reference sequence). J was trimmed by 0 bases and V by 1 base; bases with no gene match: 3. The CDR3 consists of 16 residues. The CDR3 nucleotides are TGTGCCAGCAGTTTATGGGGACAGAGTAGCAATCAGCCCCAGCATTTT. It encodes CASSLWGQSSNQPQHF.

The rearrangement links TRBV9 to TRBJ2-1, with 13 bases fitting TRBD2. The V gene's germline CDR1 is SGDLS and CDR2 YYNGEE. The CDR3 has 18 residues. The junction had 9 bases not matched to a gene; V was cut back by 4 bases and J by 2 bases. The CDR3 sequence is CASSSRTSGSRTYNEQFF. CDR3 nucleotides: TGTGCCAGCAGCTCCCGGACTAGCGGGAGTAGGACCTACAATGAGCAGTTCTTC.

The chain is built from TRBV5-4 and TRBJ2-1; 14 bases line up with TRBD2. Germline assignment: CDR1 SGHNT and CDR2 YYREEE (reference sequence). The CDR3 consists of 16 residues. V lost 4 bases and J lost 7; bases outside the gene matches: 7. The CDR3 DNA sequence: TGTGCCAGCAGCGTTAGACTAGCGGGAGGGAGGAATGAGCAGTTCTTC. This encodes CASSVRLAGGRNEQFF.

This clone was recorded a few times. This chain uses TRBV11-2 with TRBJ2-7; TRBD1 matches at 7 bases. Germline V gene lookup returns CDR1 SGHAT and CDR2 FQNNGV. J lost 2 bases, V lost 5 bases, and 6 bases had no gene match. The CDR3 consists of 14 residues. CDR3 coding DNA: TGTGCCAGCAGCACCCCGGACAGGACCTACGAGCAGTACTTC. Residues: CASSTPDRTYEQYF.

This clone is a singleton in its sample. This chain joins TRBV5-5 and TRBJ2-7; 8 bases line up with TRBD2. The CDR3 is 14 residues long. The V gene end was trimmed by 0 bases and the J gene end by 6 bases; junction bases not matched to a gene: 5. Germline loops: CDR1 SGHKS, CDR2 YYEKEE (reference sequence). The CDR3, as DNA: TGTGCCAGCAGCTTGGACGGGAGGGCTTCCGAGCAGTACTTC. Amino acid sequence: CASSLDGRASEQYF.

V gene TRBV5-1 combines with J gene TRBJ1-4, with 7 bases matching TRBD1. Per germline, CDR1 SGHRS and CDR2 YFSETQ. The junction had 3 bases not matched to a gene; V was cut back by 4 bases and J by 3 bases. This CDR3 comprises 14 residues. CDR3 residues: CASSLDRANEKLFF. CDR3 in DNA: TGCGCCAGCAGCCTAGACAGGGCTAATGAAAAACTGTTTTTT.

This chain links TRBV5-6 with TRBJ1-5; D gene uncertain. V lost 1 base and J 8 bases, leaving 16 bases between the germline ends. Germline CDR1 reads SGHDT; CDR2 reads YYEEEE. CDR3 size: 15 residues. CDR3 sequence: CASSLWSRSVKPQHF. The CDR3 DNA reads as TGTGCCAGCAGCTTGTGGTCTAGGTCAGTTAAGCCCCAGCATTTT.

In its sample, this clone was seen once. The chain recombines TRBV19 with TRBJ2-2, with 8 bases aligning to TRBD1. The CDR3 consists of 18 residues. The germline V gene has CDR1 LNHDA and CDR2 SQIVND (reference sequence). The junction had 15 bases not matched to a gene; V was cut back by 6 bases and J by 3 bases. CDR3 DNA sequence: TGTGCCAGTAGCTCGATCCAGGGGGCGCGGAGGGACACCGGGGAGCTGTTTTTT. It specifies CASSSIQGARRDTGELFF.

In its sample, this clone was seen a few times. V gene TRBV11-3 combines with J gene TRBJ1-2; D may be TRBD1 (6 bases). CDR1 is SGHNT and CDR2 is YENEEA in the germline V gene. The CDR3 length is 13 residues. V gave up 6 bases and J gave up 7 bases, with 15 bases separating them. The CDR3 reads CASSRTDPGGYTF. For the CDR3, the DNA is TGTGCCAGCAGTCGGACAGACCCGGGTGGCTACACCTTC. Variable domain in full (rest from reference TRBV11-3 and TRBJ1-2): EAGVVQSPRYKIIEKKQPVAFWCNPISGHNTLYWYLQNLGQGPELLIRYENEEAVDDSQLPKDRFSAERLKGVDSTLKIQPAELGDSAVYLCASSRTDPGGYTFGSGTRLTVV.

CDR3 bases: TGTGCCAGCTCACCCGACAGGGGCAGCTATGGCTACACCTTC. Protein: CASSPDRGSYGYTF. The chain couples TRBV18 to TRBJ1-2; 8 positions match TRBD1. The junction had 4 bases not matched to a gene; V was cut back by 3 bases and J by 4 bases. The CDR3 is made up of 14 amino acids. CDR1 and CDR2 (germline): KGHSH, LQKENI.

This chain uses TRBV30 with TRBJ2-5, with D tentatively TRBD1 (5 bases). Looked up from germline, CDR1 is GTSNPN and CDR2 is SVGIG (reference sequence). The V end was cut by 0 bases, the J end by 2 bases, with 16 bases between. The CDR3 totals 16 residues. CDR3 in amino acids: CAWSVRRRARQETQYF. The CDR3 DNA sequence: TGTGCCTGGAGTGTACGCCGCAGGGCGAGACAAGAGACCCAGTACTTC.

The gene calls are TRBV6-6 and TRBJ1-5; 7 bases are shared with TRBD1. The V and J ends lost 4 bases and 2 bases, in that order; junction bases with no gene match: 8. This CDR3 has 16 amino acids. The germline CDR1 and CDR2 sequences are MNHNY and SVGAGI (reference sequence). CDR3 sequence: CASSWPPGQRNQPQHF. CDR3 bases: TGTGCCAGCAGTTGGCCGCCGGGACAGCGCAATCAGCCCCAGCATTTT.

The rearrangement uses TRBV9 and TRBJ2-1, with 7 bases aligning to TRBD2. The CDR3 consists of 18 residues. Germline CDR1 is SGDLS and CDR2 is YYNGEE. V trimming: 0 bases; J trimming: 0 bases; junction bases outside the gene matches: 9. The CDR3 nucleotides read TGTGCCAGCAGCGTAGCGGGGGTCGGCGGGAGCTCCTACAATGAGCAGTTCTTC. Its protein is CASSVAGVGGSSYNEQFF.

V is TRBV4-2 and J is TRBJ1-1; D is ambiguous. From germline, CDR1 is LGHNA and CDR2 YNFKEQ. The CDR3 is made up of 12 amino acids. V was trimmed by 1 base and J by 4 bases, leaving 4 bases between them. CDR3 nucleotides: TGTGCCAGCAGCCAAGGGCCCACTGAAGCTTTCTTT. It specifies CASSQGPTEAFF.

V gene TRBV2 combines with J gene TRBJ2-5; TRBD1 agrees at 9 bases. The DNA end favors TRBJ2-7, so the J call may be wrong. The CDR3 contains 13 residues. Germline V CDR1 and CDR2: SNHLY, FYNNEI. The CDR3 region is CASGQGYAYEQYF. CDR3 bases: TGTGCCAGTGGACAGGGGTATGCCTACGAGCAGTACTTC.

This clone was observed a handful of times. The rearrangement joins TRBV13 to TRBJ2-7; D remains unclear. This CDR3 has 15 residues. Germline loops: CDR1 PRHDT, CDR2 FYEKMQ (reference sequence). V gave up 5 bases and J gave up 2 bases, with 16 bases separating them. The CDR3 loop is CASSLLTSAAYEQYF. CDR3 in DNA: TGTGCCAGCAGCCTATTAACCTCGGCGGCCTACGAGCAGTACTTC.

The chain employs TRBV7-9 and TRBJ1-2; TRBD1 matches 8 bases. Germline V gene sequence: CDR1 SEHNR, CDR2 FQNEAQ (reference sequence). The V segment lost 5 bases and the J segment 6 bases; nucleotides outside the gene matches: 5. This CDR3 is 13 amino acids long. CDR3 sequence: CASSMTGDHGYTF. DNA of the CDR3: TGTGCCAGCAGCATGACAGGGGACCATGGCTACACCTTC.

The V and J genes are TRBV29-1 and TRBJ2-7; tentative D call: TRBD2 (6 bases). CDR1 is SQVTM, CDR2 ANQGSEA, per germline. The ends were cut back, 1 base at V and 4 bases at J, with 14 bases in the middle. There are 14 residues in the CDR3. The CDR3 is CSVEGGTSGYEQYF. Written as DNA, the CDR3 is TGCAGCGTTGAAGGGGGTACGAGCGGGTACGAGCAGTACTTC.

The chain is built from TRBV28 and TRBJ2-3, with a possible D match to TRBD2 (7 bases). The CDR3 is 15 residues long. CDR1 and CDR2 from the germline V gene are MDHEN and SYDVKM. Trimming took 6 bases from V and 0 from J, leaving 13 bases between them. The CDR3 coding sequence is TGTGCCAGCAGGGGAGGGGGTAGGAGCACAGATACGCAGTATTTT. This translates into CASRGGGRSTDTQYF.

CDR3 residues: CASKFKTGLAGAVEFF. DNA of the CDR3: TGTGCCAGCAAGTTTAAGACGGGACTAGCGGGGGCGGTGGAGTTCTTC. This rearrangement joins TRBV27 to TRBJ2-1, with 14 nucleotides matching TRBD2. Trimming at V came to 7 bases and at J to 14 bases, leaving 16 bases not matched to a gene. Germline V gives CDR1 MNHEY, CDR2 SMNVEV (reference sequence). This CDR3 has 16 residues.

In its sample, this clone was seen a few times. The chain employs TRBV7-8 and TRBJ2-5; possibly TRBD1 for D (5 bases). The germline V gene encodes CDR1 SGHVS and CDR2 FQNEAQ. CDR3 length equals 13 residues. V was clipped by 5 bases and J by 4 bases, with 11 bases between them. This CDR3 reads CASSARVLETQYF. The CDR3 coding sequence is TGTGCCAGCAGCGCCAGGGTTTTAGAGACCCAGTACTTC.